This note documents a single T cell receptor beta chain sequence. The antigen it recognizes is unknown. Nothing much larger sits one base from this clone, and base qualities are not available. This sample is part of a study of T cells after yellow fever vaccination (dated by TCRdb to about 2019). In the study overall: The SMART-Seq v4 Ultra Low Input RNA kit was used to prepare libraries from fractions with low cell numbers. To follow T-cell clones before and after primary and booster YFV17D yellow fever vaccination, bulk TCR alpha and beta repertoires were sequenced over time. The cohort comprised two healthy male donors, one aged 18 to 29 and one aged 30 to 40 years. Blood was collected at multiple timepoints before and after primary and secondary immunization, and bulk PBMC replicates and cell subsets were isolated. On the study overall, not on this receptor specifically: Compared with the primary T-cell response, the secondary T-cell response was weaker but faster, peaking on day 5 rather than day 15. Computational filtering was required because FACS-sorted repertoires could contain abundant contaminating clonotypes from the bulk population. A small share of clonotypes was detected in both CD4 and CD8 compartments, with the overlap likely arising from convergent recombination. Because only a couple of donors were included in the study, the extent to which the findings can be generalized is limited. Most clones expanded after primary vaccination (96% of CD4 and 70% to 90% of CD8) were re-detected after the booster, suggesting that broad memory maintenance occurred.

Taken from cysteine to phenylalanine, the CDR3 has 16 residues. The only DNA kept is the CDR3, 48 bases in frame from the first base. The junction shows trimming of 3 bases on V and 4 bases on J, and the gene matches do not reach 7 bases of it. CDR1 and CDR2, per the germline V gene (reference sequence), are DFQATT and SNEGSKA. TCR cDNA was synthesized by 5'RACE template switching, through which a universal primer site and unique molecular identifiers were introduced. cDNA synthesis was primed from both the TCR alpha and TCR beta constant segments. Library amplification involved two PCR steps, and the second step added sample barcodes and sequencing adapters. Sequencing of the libraries was done on either Illumina HiSeq 2500 (2x100 bp) or NovaSeq (2x150 bp). In the paper's pipeline: MIGEC handled demultiplexing of reads and collapsing into UMI consensus sequences, while MiXCR performed V(D)J alignment. Vaccine-responding clonotypes were identified with edgeR using replicate PBMC samples, with FDR below 0.01 and a log2 fold change above 5 up to day 15 being required. Each bulk clonotype received a CD4 or CD8 identity based on whether the sequenced CD4 or CD8 repertoire contained that clonotype at higher abundance. TCRdb trimmed public reads at Q25 via fastp, called clones via MiXCR and kept in-frame beta chains. Rows with a matching CDR3 protein are joined into one entry that keeps the most common DNA and genes. The V and J calls, along with clone size, are taken from TCRdb and not from the paper's own processing. The table for this sample lists 500,000 to 650,000 distinct CDR3 sequences; around an eighth of them were counted only once. The top ten clones comprise under 15% of the sample.

The label giving this sample's treatment or condition can be read as: live attenuated yellow fever vaccine strain. At each blood-draw timepoint, two biological replicates of bulk PBMCs were collected. PBMCs were isolated from peripheral blood using a standard Ficoll-Paque protocol. RNA was extracted with TriZol from bulk PBMCs, CD4 and CD8 fractions, and dextramer-positive and dextramer-negative fractions. Sample: PBMCs, taken on the day of the yellow fever booster vaccination. The chain uses TRBV20-1 and TRBJ2-2; TRBD2 lines up with 11 middle nucleotides. The source of this sequence is a man under 40 who received the YFV17D yellow fever vaccine. The CDR3 sequence is CSASRPSGRITGELFF. The base sequence is TGCAGTGCTAGTCGTCCTAGCGGGAGGATCACCGGGGAGCTGTTTTTT.